These 32 T cell receptor beta chains originate from one sample sequenced in a study of T cell responses to AZD1222 COVID-19 vaccine. TCRdb's copy holds only in-frame clones and misses some; the assay was immunoSEQ multiplex PCR. Of around 120,000 clones in the sample, about 90% were seen once. The sample was peripheral blood, taken on day 0 of AZD1222 vaccination. Receptors originate from an adult in good health.

This chain connects TRBV4-3 to TRBJ1-5, with D possibly being TRBD1 (5 bases). The CDR3 totals 15 residues. The ends were cut back, 0 bases at V and 2 bases at J, with 8 bases in the middle. CDR1 and CDR2 from the germline V gene are LGHNA and YSLEER. CDR3 protein: CASSQETGRNQPQHF. The CDR3 DNA sequence: TGCGCCAGCAGCCAAGAGACGGGACGCAATCAGCCCCAGCATTTT.

This clone was recorded once. The chain employs TRBV28 and TRBJ1-2; 7 nucleotides line up with TRBD1. The CDR3 loop spans 15 amino acids. Germline trimming cut 7 bases from V and 2 bases from J; bases unmatched to any gene: 10. Germline CDR1 and CDR2: MDHEN and SYDVKM. The DNA for the CDR3 is TGTGCCAGCAATATTGACAGGGAGGTCAACTATGGCTACACCTTC. It translates to CASNIDREVNYGYTF.

The chain carries TRBV7-6 and TRBJ1-3; no clear D gene. Trimming cost V 0 bases and J 0 bases, with 9 bases left between them. Germline CDR1 is SGHVS and CDR2 is FNYEAQ. The CDR3 totals 16 residues. The CDR3 loop is CASSLATVLSGNTIYF. Here the CDR3 DNA reads TGTGCCAGCAGCTTAGCCACAGTCCTCTCTGGAAACACCATATATTTT. Full variable domain (outside the CDR3, taken from reference TRBV7-6 and TRBJ1-3): GAGVSQSPRYKVTKRGQDVALRCDPISGHVSLYWYRQALGQGPEFLTYFNYEAQQDKSGLPNDRFSAERPEGSISTLTIQRTEQRDSAMYRCASSLATVLSGNTIYFGEGSWLTVV.

The rearrangement uses TRBV11-3 and TRBJ2-5, with TRBD1 matching over 11 bases. The trim removed 4 bases at V and 2 bases at J, leaving 3 bases unmatched. The CDR3 contains 15 residues. The germline gives CDR1 SGHNT, CDR2 YENEEA. CDR3 in DNA: TGTGCCAGCAGCTCCGGGACAGGGGGTCAAGAGACCCAGTACTTC. This sequence encodes CASSSGTGGQETQYF.

This clone was detected once. The chain has TRBV10-2 and TRBJ2-4, with D hard to call. V lost 3 bases, J lost 0 bases, and 6 bases lay in between. The CDR3 spans 14 residues. The germline CDR1 and CDR2 sequences are WSHSY and SAAADI. CDR3 loop: CASSETLAKNIQYF. The DNA for the CDR3 is TGCGCCAGCAGTGAAACCTTAGCCAAAAACATTCAGTACTTC.

The chain links TRBV7-7 to TRBJ1-1; D not resolved. The V gene lost 5 bases and the J gene lost 2 bases, with 9 bases spanning the gap. The CDR3 is made up of 13 amino acids. Germline V gene data show CDR1 as SSHAT and CDR2 as FNYEAQ (reference sequence). The CDR3 here is CASSPDLNTEAFF. In DNA form, the CDR3 reads TGTGCCAGCAGCCCCGATTTAAACACTGAAGCTTTCTTT.

The chain joins TRBV7-2 to TRBJ1-2; 7 bases are shared with TRBD1. The junction had 10 bases not matched to a gene; V was cut back by 5 bases and J by 7 bases. The CDR3 runs to 14 residues. The germline CDR1 and CDR2 sequences are SGHTA and FQGNSA. The CDR3 coding sequence is TGTGCCAGCAGCCCACAGACAGGGACATCTGGCTACACCTTC. This sequence encodes CASSPQTGTSGYTF.

The chain employs TRBV13 and TRBJ2-5, with D maybe TRBD2 (6 bases). CDR1 is PRHDT, CDR2 FYEKMQ, per germline (reference sequence). V was pared by 0 bases and J by 4 bases, with 21 bases between. The CDR3 is 18 amino acids. The CDR3 nucleotides read TGTGCCAGCAGCTTAGGCCCTATCGGGACCGTCGGGGGAGAGACCCAGTACTTC. Translated, it gives CASSLGPIGTVGGETQYF.

The V and J genes are TRBV6-5 and TRBJ1-2; 8 bases agree with TRBD1. V lost 8 bases, J lost 8 bases, and 10 bases stayed unmatched. This CDR3 spans 13 amino acids. The germline V gene encodes CDR1 MNHEY and CDR2 SVGAGI. The CDR3 protein is CASHPRGLWGYTF. The CDR3 DNA sequence: TGTGCCAGCCATCCCAGGGGGCTTTGGGGCTACACCTTC.

The CDR3 loop is CASSDSDNTGELFF. For the CDR3, the DNA is TGTGCCAGCAGTGACTCGGACAACACCGGGGAGCTGTTTTTT. The chain carries TRBV6-4 and TRBJ2-2, with D unclear. Trimming shortened V by 0 bases and J by 2 bases, and 4 bases separated the two germline ends. This CDR3 is built from 14 residues. Germline-derived CDR1 and CDR2 are MRHNA and SNTAGT.

The V call is TRBV30, the J call TRBJ1-4; 8 bases line up with TRBD1. The CDR3 runs 13 residues. Unmatched junction bases numbered 3, after V lost 5 bases and J lost 4 bases. Germline V gives CDR1 GTSNPN, CDR2 SVGIG (reference sequence). The CDR3 DNA sequence: TGTGCCTGGTCGACAGGGGTTAATGAAAAACTGTTTTTT. Its protein is CAWSTGVNEKLFF.

This clone was counted a single time. This chain connects TRBV4-3 to TRBJ1-1; D gene uncertain. Per the germline V gene, CDR1 is LGHNA and CDR2 is YSLEER. Deletions cut 2 bases from V and 1 base from J, with 8 bases between. This CDR3 spans 14 amino acids. DNA for the CDR3: TGCGCCAGCAGCCAAAAGGGCTGGAACACTGAAGCTTTCTTT. Amino acids: CASSQKGWNTEAFF.

This chain joins TRBV14 and TRBJ2-7; D gene unclear. With 4 bases removed from V and 6 bases from J, the gap between germline ends came to 10 bases. The CDR3 runs to 12 residues. CDR1 is SGHDN, CDR2 FVKESK, per germline. The CDR3 sequence is CASSPGRGEQYF. CDR3 sequence (DNA): TGTGCCAGCAGCCCTGGACGAGGCGAGCAGTACTTC. The full variable domain, rest sourced from reference TRBV14 and TRBJ2-7, is EAGVTQFPSHSVIEKGQTVTLRCDPISGHDNLYWYRRVMGKEIKFLLHFVKESKQDESGMPNNRFLAERTGGTYSTLKVQPAELEDSGVYFCASSPGRGEQYFGPGTRLTVT.

The gene calls are TRBV4-3 and TRBJ1-3; D might be TRBD1 (6 bases). The CDR3 runs to 19 residues. CDR1 LGHNA and CDR2 YSLEER come from the germline V gene. V lost 2 bases to trimming and J lost 2 bases, with 22 bases between them. CDR3 sequence reads: CASSQLLAKKGEAGNTIYF. Written as DNA, the CDR3 is TGCGCCAGCAGCCAACTACTAGCTAAAAAGGGGGAGGCTGGAAACACCATATATTTT.

The chain joins TRBV10-3 to TRBJ2-3; the D gene is possibly TRBD1 (6 bases). The V end lost 4 bases, the J end lost 1 base, and 15 bases lay between the germline ends. The CDR3 length is 16 residues. Germline V gene sequence: CDR1 ENHRY, CDR2 SYGVKD. CDR3 sequence (DNA): TGTGCCATCAGTGCCCCCAGGGGAAGGGGCACAGATACGCAGTATTTT. Its translation is CAISAPRGRGTDTQYF.

The CDR3 spells CASSYPPPLDEQYF. The DNA for the CDR3 is TGTGCCAGCAGTTACCCCCCACCTCTAGACGAGCAGTACTTC. V gene TRBV6-2 or TRBV6-3 combines with J gene TRBJ2-7; D is ambiguous. V lost 2 bases, J lost 5 bases, and 13 bases lay in between. Germline V gene lookup returns CDR1 MNHEY and CDR2 SVGEGT. The CDR3 runs to 14 residues.

The chain combines TRBV30 with TRBJ2-3; 7 bases match TRBD2. Germline CDR1 and CDR2: GTSNPN and SVGIG (reference sequence). The V and J ends lost 0 bases and 1 base, in that order; junction bases with no gene match: 10. The CDR3 sequence is 17 residues long. CDR3 in amino acids: CAWSVIGLAEGTDTQYF. Here the CDR3 DNA reads TGTGCCTGGAGTGTAATTGGGCTAGCGGAAGGCACAGATACGCAGTATTTT.

The chain uses TRBV7-2 and TRBJ2-7; 13 bases agree with TRBD2. The trim removed 6 bases at V and 5 bases at J, leaving 1 base unmatched. The CDR3 sequence is 13 residues long. Germline lookup yields CDR1 SGHTA and CDR2 FQGNSA. DNA of the CDR3: TGTGCCAGCAGGGGACTAGCGGGAAACGAGCAGTACTTC. Translating it yields CASRGLAGNEQYF.

This clone was counted once. The rearrangement links TRBV27 to TRBJ2-1; unclear D gene. CDR1 and CDR2 (germline): MNHEY, SMNVEV (reference sequence). The CDR3 is made up of 13 amino acids. The V end was cut by 5 bases, the J end by 2 bases, with 7 bases between. The CDR3 DNA reads TGTGCCAGCAGTCCTCGGCCCTACAATGAGCAGTTCTTC. It encodes CASSPRPYNEQFF.

This clone was seen a handful of times. This sequence joins TRBV28 and TRBJ2-7, with D possibly being TRBD2 (5 bases). Germline CDR1 is MDHEN and CDR2 is SYDVKM. With 7 bases removed from V and 3 bases from J, the gap between germline ends came to 16 bases. The length of the CDR3 is 14 residues. The CDR3 nucleotides read TGTGCCAGCACCCCTAGGAGGTTGAACTACGAGCAGTACTTC. This codes for CASTPRRLNYEQYF.

The chain links TRBV12-3 or TRBV12-4 to TRBJ1-1; no definite D call. The CDR3 sequence is 11 residues long. Trimming pared 8 bases from V and 6 bases from J, leaving 10 bases between. CDR3 amino acids: CASLRGAEAFF. The CDR3, as DNA: TGTGCCAGCCTCCGGGGTGCTGAAGCTTTCTTT.

The rearrangement joins TRBV9 to TRBJ2-1; TRBD2 matches 7 bases. The CDR3 has 13 residues. Germline trimming cut 5 bases from V and 12 bases from J; bases unmatched to any gene: 11. The germline gives CDR1 SGDLS, CDR2 YYNGEE. The CDR3 bases are TGTGCCAGCAGTTATGCCGGTGGGGAGGGGCAGTTCTTC. It is translated as CASSYAGGEGQFF.

A single count supports this clone. J is TRBJ2-1 and V is TRBV27, with a weak D call TRBD2 (5 bases). Germline V lookup: CDR1 MNHEY, CDR2 SMNVEV (reference sequence). Trimming pared 6 bases from V and 0 bases from J, leaving 12 bases between. This CDR3 is 15 amino acids long. This CDR3 is CASREGPSSYNEQFF. The DNA of the CDR3 is TGTGCCAGCAGAGAGGGCCCCAGCTCCTACAATGAGCAGTTCTTC.

This chain joins TRBV5-1 and TRBJ1-3, with TRBD1 matching over 9 bases. Per the germline V gene, CDR1 is SGHRS and CDR2 is YFSETQ. This CDR3 is built from 15 residues. With 4 bases clipped from V and 3 bases from J, the junction kept 5 bases outside the gene matches. Written as DNA, the CDR3 is TGCGCCAGCAGCCGGACAGGGGAAGGTGGAAACACCATATATTTT. Translated, it gives CASSRTGEGGNTIYF.

The chain joins TRBV6-1 to TRBJ1-1; no clear D. The CDR3 runs 12 residues. Trimming removed 3 bases at V and 8 bases at J, with 10 bases between. Germline loops: CDR1 MNHNS, CDR2 SASEGT. The CDR3 here is CASSDGNLEAFF. The CDR3 coding sequence is TGTGCCAGCAGTGATGGGAACCTAGAAGCTTTCTTT.

The chain combines TRBV5-1 with TRBJ1-2; possible D gene TRBD1, 5 bases. The CDR3 is made up of 15 amino acids. V was trimmed by 0 bases and J by 7 bases, leaving 16 bases between them. In germline, CDR1 is SGHRS, CDR2 YFSETQ. The CDR3 region is CASSLAGAGSVGYTF. CDR3 nucleotides: TGCGCCAGCAGCTTGGCCGGGGCAGGGTCGGTTGGCTACACCTTC.

This sequence joins TRBV18 and TRBJ2-7; 13 bases are shared with TRBD2. In germline, CDR1 is KGHSH, CDR2 LQKENI. V lost 4 bases, J lost 3 bases, and 0 bases stayed unmatched. The CDR3 covers 14 residues. CDR3 sequence: CASSRTSGSYEQYF. CDR3 nucleotide sequence: TGTGCCAGCTCACGGACTAGCGGGAGCTACGAGCAGTACTTC.

This rearrangement joins TRBV28 to TRBJ1-2; D unclear. From germline, CDR1 is MDHEN and CDR2 SYDVKM. The CDR3 spans 13 residues. V lost 3 bases and J 5 bases, leaving 10 bases between the germline ends. CDR3 bases: TGTGCCAGCAGTTTCCGGTCTGAGTATGGCTACACCTTC. Its translation: CASSFRSEYGYTF.

The chain uses TRBV4-3 and TRBJ2-6; 9 positions match TRBD2. The junction had 14 bases not matched to a gene; V was cut back by 2 bases and J by 0 bases. The CDR3 runs 21 residues. CDR1 is LGHNA, CDR2 YSLEER, per germline. For the CDR3, the DNA is TGCGCCAGCAGCCAATTGCCGTCGACTAGCGGATCTAGCTCTGGGGCCAACGTCCTGACTTTC. This translates into CASSQLPSTSGSSSGANVLTF.

The chain employs TRBV7-9 and TRBJ2-7; 9 bases are a match to TRBD2. After removal of 2 bases from V and 0 bases from J, the junction contained 2 bases not matched to a gene. Looked up from germline, CDR1 is SEHNR and CDR2 is FQNEAQ (reference sequence). The CDR3 totals 15 residues. The CDR3 DNA follows: TGTGCCAGCAGCTTACTAGCGGGAAGCTCCTACGAGCAGTACTTC. It encodes CASSLLAGSSYEQYF.

Regarding this clone: Relative to the germline gene, one junction end is altered; a read error may explain this. V gene TRBV29-1 combines with J gene TRBJ1-5; 9 bases map to TRBD1. Per germline, CDR1 SQVTM and CDR2 ANQGSEA. The length of the CDR3 is 13 residues. As DNA, the CDR3 is TGCAGCGTTTCTTTCATAACCCGGGACAGGGACGATTTT. Translated: CSVSFITRDRDDF.

This chain joins TRBV2 and TRBJ1-3; D unclear. The CDR3 extends over 15 amino acids. Germline loops: CDR1 SNHLY, CDR2 FYNNEI. Deletions cut 7 bases from V and 1 base from J, with 14 bases between. The CDR3 coding sequence is TGTGCCAGCACCCTAGGGTGGGGTTCTGGAAACACCATATATTTT. It translates to CASTLGWGSGNTIYF. The full variable domain, in which reference TRBV2 and TRBJ1-3 provide the parts outside the CDR3, is EPEVTQTPSHQVTQMGQEVILRCVPISNHLYFYWYRQILGQKVEFLVSFYNNEISEKSEIFDDQFSVERPDGSNFTLKIRSTKLEDSAMYFCASTLGWGSGNTIYFGEGSWLTVV.